A single sample gave rise to the 8 T cell receptor beta chains below, sequenced in a study of CD8+CD57+ T cells in acquired aplastic anemia. Genomic DNA served as template for TCR beta VDJ and CDR3 profiling. TCRdb re-called the reads with MiXCR, one entry per CDR3 protein. The repertoire consists of roughly 130,000 distinct CDR3 sequences, with around 46% occurring once and the leading ten covering about 2.3%. The sample was sorted CD4+, CD8+, or CD8+CD57+ T cells (not recorded which) from PBMCs. The receptors here all came from a human donor in good health, serving as a control.

This clonotype has at least ten counts. This chain joins TRBV12-3 or TRBV12-4 and TRBJ2-7; TRBD1 might be the D (7 bases). The CDR3 has 14 amino acids. Trimming cost V 6 bases and J 5 bases, with 17 bases left between them. CDR3 sequence (DNA): TGTGCCAGCAGGCGGGGACAGCCTACCGACGAGCAGTACTTC. It is translated as CASRRGQPTDEQYF.

The J gene is TRBJ2-3, the V gene TRBV7-3; 11 bases align to TRBD2. CDR3 length: 15 residues. J was trimmed by 4 bases and V by 5 bases; bases with no gene match: 5. The germline gives CDR1 SGHTA, CDR2 FQGTGA. CDR3 residues: CASSPLAGGPDTQYF. The CDR3 coding sequence is TGTGCCAGCAGCCCCTTAGCGGGGGGGCCAGATACGCAGTATTTT.

The table lists this clonotype with many counts. This sequence joins TRBV12-3 or TRBV12-4 and TRBJ2-1; 9 bases line up with TRBD2. Unmatched junction bases numbered 4, after V lost 7 bases and J lost 0 bases. This CDR3 comprises 15 residues. In nucleotides, the CDR3 is TGTGCCAGCACCGGAGCGGGGGGCTCCTACAATGAGCAGTTCTTC. Amino acid sequence: CASTGAGGSYNEQFF.

The rearrangement uses TRBV2 and TRBJ2-1, with no clear D. CDR1 SNHLY and CDR2 FYNNEI come from the germline V gene. This CDR3 region has 15 residues. The V and J ends lost 1 base and 1 base respectively, with 8 bases between them. The CDR3 DNA follows: TGTGCCAGCAGTGAAGGAATCTATTCCTACAATGAGCAGTTCTTC. This translates into CASSEGIYSYNEQFF.

V is TRBV19 and J is TRBJ1-6; 8 bases line up with TRBD1. CDR1 LNHDA and CDR2 SQIVND come from the germline V gene (reference sequence). The V segment lost 10 bases and the J segment 9 bases; nucleotides outside the gene matches: 11. CDR3 size: 14 residues. CDR3 loop: CATRWGTGGSPLHF. For the CDR3, the DNA is TGTGCCACTCGTTGGGGGACAGGAGGTTCACCCCTCCACTTT.

In this sample, this clonotype turned up many times. V usage is TRBV10-3 and J usage is TRBJ1-1; 8 bases fit TRBD1. Germline trimming cut 6 bases from V and 1 base from J; bases unmatched to any gene: 4. The CDR3 covers 14 residues. Germline V gene data show CDR1 as ENHRY and CDR2 as SYGVKD. CDR3 nucleotide sequence: TGTGCCATCAGAACCGGGACAGGGAACACTGAAGCTTTCTTT. Its protein is CAIRTGTGNTEAFF.

The chain combines TRBV25-1 with TRBJ1-1; D perhaps matches TRBD1 (5 bases). V was shortened by 3 bases and J by 1 base, with 9 bases between the two germline ends. The CDR3 has 14 amino acids. Germline loops: CDR1 MGHDK, CDR2 SYGVNS. The CDR3 spells CASSDGGTNTEAFF. The CDR3 nucleotides are TGTGCCAGCAGTGACGGCGGGACGAACACTGAAGCTTTCTTT.

At least ten counts were recorded for this clonotype. The CDR3 DNA is TGTGCCAGCAGCGTAGCCCCCCTACAAGGGCGAAGGGGGACCGGGGAGCTGTTTTTT. Encoded protein: CASSVAPLQGRRGTGELFF. V usage is TRBV9 and J usage is TRBJ2-2; a weak D match, TRBD1 (6 bases). CDR3 length: 19 amino acids. Germline CDR1 is SGDLS and CDR2 is YYNGEE. The ends were cut back, 0 bases at V and 5 bases at J, with 23 bases in the middle. The variable domain in full, with the rest retrieved from reference TRBV9 and TRBJ2-2, is DSGVTQTPKHLITATGQRVTLRCSPRSGDLSVYWYQQSLDQGLQFLIQYYNGEERAKGNILERFSAQQFPDLHSELNLSSLELGDSALYFCASSVAPLQGRRGTGELFFGEGSRLTVL.